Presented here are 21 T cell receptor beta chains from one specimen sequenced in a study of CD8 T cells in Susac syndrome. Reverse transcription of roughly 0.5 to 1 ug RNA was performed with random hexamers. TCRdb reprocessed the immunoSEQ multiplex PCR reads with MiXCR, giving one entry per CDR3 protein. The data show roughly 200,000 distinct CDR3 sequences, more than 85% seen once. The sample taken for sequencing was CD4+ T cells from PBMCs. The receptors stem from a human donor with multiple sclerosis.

The CDR3 is CASSSYMNTEAFF. The CDR3 DNA is TGTGCCAGCAGTAGCTACATGAACACTGAAGCTTTCTTT. The chain employs TRBV2 and TRBJ1-1; D not certain. The V and J ends lost 5 bases and 0 bases respectively, with 7 bases between them. Germline V CDR1 and CDR2: SNHLY, FYNNEI. There are 13 residues in the CDR3. The full variable domain, its missing parts supplied by reference TRBV2 and TRBJ1-1, is EPEVTQTPSHQVTQMGQEVILRCVPISNHLYFYWYRQILGQKVEFLVSFYNNEISEKSEIFDDQFSVERPDGSNFTLKIRSTKLEDSAMYFCASSSYMNTEAFFGQGTRLTVV.

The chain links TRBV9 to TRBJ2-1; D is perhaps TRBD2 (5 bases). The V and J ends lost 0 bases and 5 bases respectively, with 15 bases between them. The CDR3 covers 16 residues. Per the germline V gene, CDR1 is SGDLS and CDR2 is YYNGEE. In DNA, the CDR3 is TGTGCCAGCAGCGTAGGTGAGGGATGGGTCGACAATGAGCAGTTCTTC. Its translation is CASSVGEGWVDNEQFF.

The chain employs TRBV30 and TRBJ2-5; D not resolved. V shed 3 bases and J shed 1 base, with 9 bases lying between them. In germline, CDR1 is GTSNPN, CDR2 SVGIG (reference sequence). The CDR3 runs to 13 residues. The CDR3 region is CAWRVWPQETQYF. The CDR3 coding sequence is TGTGCCTGGAGGGTGTGGCCCCAAGAGACCCAGTACTTC.

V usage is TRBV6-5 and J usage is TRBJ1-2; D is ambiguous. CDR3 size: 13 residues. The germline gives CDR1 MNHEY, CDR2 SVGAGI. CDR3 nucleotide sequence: TGTGCTACAGCAGGAGTGTCTAACTATGGCTACACCTTC. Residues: CATAGVSNYGYTF.

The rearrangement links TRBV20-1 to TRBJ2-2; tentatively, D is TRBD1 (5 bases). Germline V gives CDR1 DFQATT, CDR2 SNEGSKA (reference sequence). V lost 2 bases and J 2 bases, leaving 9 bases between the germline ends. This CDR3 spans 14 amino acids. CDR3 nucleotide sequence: TGCAGTGCTAGACAGGGTACTAACACCGGGGAGCTGTTTTTT. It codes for CSARQGTNTGELFF.

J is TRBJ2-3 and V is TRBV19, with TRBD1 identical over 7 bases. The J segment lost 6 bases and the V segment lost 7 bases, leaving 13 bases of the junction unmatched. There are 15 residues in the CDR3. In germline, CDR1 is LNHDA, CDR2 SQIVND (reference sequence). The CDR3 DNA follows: TGTGCCAGTACTCGACAGGGCCCGAGCCGGGATACGCAGTATTTT. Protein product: CASTRQGPSRDTQYF. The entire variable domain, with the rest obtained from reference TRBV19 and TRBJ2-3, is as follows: DGGITQSPKYLFRKEGQNVTLSCEQNLNHDAMYWYRQDPGQGLRLIYYSQIVNDFQKGDIAEGYSVSREKKESFPLTVTSAQKNPTAFYLCASTRQGPSRDTQYFGPGTRLTVL.

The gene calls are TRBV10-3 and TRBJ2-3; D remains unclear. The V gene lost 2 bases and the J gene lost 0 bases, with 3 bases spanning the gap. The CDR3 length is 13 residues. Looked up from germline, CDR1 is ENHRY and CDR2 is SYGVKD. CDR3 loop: CAISEQSTDTQYF. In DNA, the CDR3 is TGTGCCATCAGTGAGCAGAGCACAGATACGCAGTATTTT.

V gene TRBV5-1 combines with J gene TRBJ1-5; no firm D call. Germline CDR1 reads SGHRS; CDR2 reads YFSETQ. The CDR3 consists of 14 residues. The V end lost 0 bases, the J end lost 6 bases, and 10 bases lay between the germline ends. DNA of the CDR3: TGCGCCAGCAGCTTGGCAGAGTCCGGTCAGCCCCAGCATTTT. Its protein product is CASSLAESGQPQHF.

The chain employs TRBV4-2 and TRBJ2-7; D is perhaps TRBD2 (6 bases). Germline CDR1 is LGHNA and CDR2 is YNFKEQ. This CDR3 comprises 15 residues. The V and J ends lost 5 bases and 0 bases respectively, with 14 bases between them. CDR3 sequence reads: CASSGDSLASYEQYF. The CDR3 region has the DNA TGTGCCAGCAGCGGGGACTCTCTCGCCTCCTACGAGCAGTACTTC.

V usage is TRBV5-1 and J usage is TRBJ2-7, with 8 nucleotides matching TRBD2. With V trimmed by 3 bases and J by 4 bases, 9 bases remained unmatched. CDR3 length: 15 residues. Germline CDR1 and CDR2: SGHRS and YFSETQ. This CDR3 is CASSWTAGGVYEQYF. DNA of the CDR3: TGCGCCAGCAGCTGGACTGCCGGGGGGGTTTACGAGCAGTACTTC.

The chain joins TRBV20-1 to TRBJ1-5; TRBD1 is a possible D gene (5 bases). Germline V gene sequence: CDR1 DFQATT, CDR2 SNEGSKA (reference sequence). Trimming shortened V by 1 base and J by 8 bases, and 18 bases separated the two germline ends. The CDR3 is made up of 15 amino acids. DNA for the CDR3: TGCAGTGCTAGAGTCCAGGGAAGGGCCTCAGAGCCCCAGCATTTT. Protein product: CSARVQGRASEPQHF.

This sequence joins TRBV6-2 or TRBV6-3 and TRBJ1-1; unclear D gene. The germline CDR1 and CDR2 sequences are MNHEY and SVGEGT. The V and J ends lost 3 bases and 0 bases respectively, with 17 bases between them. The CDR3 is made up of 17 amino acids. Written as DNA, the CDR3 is TGTGCCAGCAGTTATCTTCCAGATAACTACATGAACACTGAAGCTTTCTTT. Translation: CASSYLPDNYMNTEAFF.

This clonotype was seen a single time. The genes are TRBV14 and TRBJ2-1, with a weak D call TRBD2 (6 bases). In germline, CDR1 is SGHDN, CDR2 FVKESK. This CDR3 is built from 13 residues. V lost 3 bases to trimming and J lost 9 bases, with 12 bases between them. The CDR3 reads CASSQTRLVEQFF. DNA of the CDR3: TGTGCCAGCAGCCAGACTAGACTGGTTGAGCAGTTCTTC.

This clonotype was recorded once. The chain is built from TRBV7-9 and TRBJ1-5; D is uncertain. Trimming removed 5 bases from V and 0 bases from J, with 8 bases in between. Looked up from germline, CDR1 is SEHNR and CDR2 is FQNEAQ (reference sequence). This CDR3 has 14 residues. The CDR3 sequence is CASSQGSSNQPQHF. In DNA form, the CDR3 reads TGTGCCAGCAGCCAAGGGTCTAGCAATCAGCCCCAGCATTTT.

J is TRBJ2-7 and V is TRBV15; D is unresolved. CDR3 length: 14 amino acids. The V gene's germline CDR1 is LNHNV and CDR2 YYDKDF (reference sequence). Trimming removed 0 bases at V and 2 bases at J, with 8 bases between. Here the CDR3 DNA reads TGTGCCACCAGCAGAGATCTCCGGGCCTACGAGCAGTACTTC. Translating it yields CATSRDLRAYEQYF.

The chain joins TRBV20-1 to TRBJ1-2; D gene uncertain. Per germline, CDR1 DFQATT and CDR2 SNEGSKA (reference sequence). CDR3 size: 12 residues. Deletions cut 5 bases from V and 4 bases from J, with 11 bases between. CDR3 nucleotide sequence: TGCAGTGCTGTTGGTGGTTCCTATGGCTACACCTTC. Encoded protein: CSAVGGSYGYTF.

CDR3 DNA sequence: TGTGCCAGCAGCGATAGCTTGAACACCGGGGAGCTGTTTTTT. This gives the protein CASSDSLNTGELFF. The V call is TRBV9, the J call TRBJ2-2; D unresolved. The V gene lost 3 bases and the J gene lost 1 base, with 7 bases spanning the gap. CDR1 is SGDLS, CDR2 YYNGEE, per germline. This CDR3 has 14 residues.

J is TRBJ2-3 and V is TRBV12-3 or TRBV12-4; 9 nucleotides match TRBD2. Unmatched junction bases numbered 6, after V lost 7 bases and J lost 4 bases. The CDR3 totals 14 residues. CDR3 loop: CASTPGLASDTQYF. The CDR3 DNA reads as TGTGCCAGCACTCCGGGACTAGCTTCAGATACGCAGTATTTT.

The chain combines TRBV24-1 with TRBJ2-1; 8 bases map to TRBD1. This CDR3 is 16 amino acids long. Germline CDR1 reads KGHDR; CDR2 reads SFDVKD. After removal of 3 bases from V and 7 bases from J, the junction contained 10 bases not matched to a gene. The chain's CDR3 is CATSDPSGQVTNEQFF. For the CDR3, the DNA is TGTGCCACCAGTGATCCCTCGGGACAGGTCACGAATGAGCAGTTCTTC.

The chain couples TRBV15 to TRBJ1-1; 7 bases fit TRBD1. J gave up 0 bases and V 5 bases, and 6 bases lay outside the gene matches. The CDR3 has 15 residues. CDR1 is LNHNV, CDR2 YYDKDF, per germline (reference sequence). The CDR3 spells CATSGGDSMNTEAFF. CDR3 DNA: TGTGCCACCAGCGGAGGGGACAGTATGAACACTGAAGCTTTCTTT.

The CDR3 is CATHLQGGSGNTIYF. In nucleotides, the CDR3 is TGTGCCACCCATTTGCAGGGGGGCTCTGGAAACACCATATATTTT. The genes are TRBV19 and TRBJ1-3; 7 nucleotides match TRBD1. Germline V gives CDR1 LNHDA, CDR2 SQIVND (reference sequence). Trimming removed 10 bases from V and 0 bases from J; junction bases left unmatched: 9. The CDR3 has 15 residues.